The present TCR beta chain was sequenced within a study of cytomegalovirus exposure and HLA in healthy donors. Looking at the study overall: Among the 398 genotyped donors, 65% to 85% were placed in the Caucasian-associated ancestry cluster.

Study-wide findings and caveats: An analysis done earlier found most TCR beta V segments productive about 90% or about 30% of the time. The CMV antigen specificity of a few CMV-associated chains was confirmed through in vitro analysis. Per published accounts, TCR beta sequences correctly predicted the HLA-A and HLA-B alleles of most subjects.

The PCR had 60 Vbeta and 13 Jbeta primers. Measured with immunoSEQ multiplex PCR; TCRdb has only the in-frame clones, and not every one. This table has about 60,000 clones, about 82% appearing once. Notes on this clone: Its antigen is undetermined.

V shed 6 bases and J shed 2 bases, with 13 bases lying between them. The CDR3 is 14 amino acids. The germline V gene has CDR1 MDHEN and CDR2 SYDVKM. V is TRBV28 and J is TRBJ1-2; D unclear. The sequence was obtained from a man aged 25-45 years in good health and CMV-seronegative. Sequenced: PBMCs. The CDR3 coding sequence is TGTGCCAGCAGCTACTCGACAAGAAACTATGGCTACACCTTC. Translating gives CASSYSTRNYGYTF.